This T cell receptor beta chain is from a study of blood T cell repertoires in COVID-19. Looking at the study overall: COVID-19 samples, acute and convalescent, were from the United States, Italy and Spain.

In the original analysis: Reference gene primer amplification gave estimated nucleated cell counts. Produced via immunoSEQ multiplex PCR; TCRdb's table is partial and in-frame only. V and J calls and clone size follow that table, whereas D and trimming were derived from the DNA. The sample holds about 63,000 clones, 88% seen once. This CDR3 comprises 15 residues. Germline values: CDR1 PRHDT, CDR2 FYEKMQ (reference sequence). V was shortened by 0 bases and J by 3 bases, with 12 bases between the two germline ends. Material: peripheral blood. This TCR derives from a human donor in a cohort sampled during active COVID-19. The rearrangement joins TRBV13 to TRBJ2-7; weak D call: TRBD1 (6 bases). This CDR3 is CASSLGDSNLYEQYF. CDR3 sequence (DNA): TGTGCCAGCAGCTTAGGGGACAGCAACCTCTACGAGCAGTACTTC. Full variable domain (outside the CDR3, taken from reference TRBV13 and TRBJ2-7): AAGVIQSPRHLIKEKRETATLKCYPIPRHDTVYWYQQGPGQDPQFLISFYEKMQSDKGSIPDRFSAQQFSDYHSELNMSSLELGDSALYFCASSLGDSNLYEQYFGPGTRLTVT.